These T cell receptor beta chains were read from a single sample in a study of tumor-infiltrating lymphocytes in primary liver carcinoma. TCRdb analysed the multiplex PCR reads with MiXCR anew, one entry per CDR3 protein. The sample lists roughly 100,000 distinct CDR3 sequences; approximately 82% were seen once. The sequencing input was liver tumor tissue from sampling region 3. Receptors originate from a man aged 40-49 years with primary liver carcinoma and hepatitis B virus infection. CDR3s include the opening cysteine and the closing phenylalanine or tryptophan. D genes are given only for firm matches. Clone size is given for some rows only: seen once, a few or many times, or a class if the clone is expanded.

J: TRBJ1-2; size: .; V: TRBV30; D: TRBD1; DNA: TGTGCCTGCCCCGGCTGGACAGGGTCGATGGACGGCTACACCTTC; CDR3: CACPGWTGSMDGYTF
J: TRBJ2-2; size: .; V: TRBV12-3/TRBV12-4; D: .; DNA: TGTGCCAGCAGTTCTGTCTACACCGGGGAGCTGTTTTTT; CDR3: CASSSVYTGELFF
J: TRBJ2-7; size: .; V: TRBV6-5; D: .; DNA: TGTGCCAGCAGGACGAAGACTATCGGGGAAGGGGAACAGTACTTC; CDR3: CASRTKTIGEGEQYF
J: TRBJ2-3; size: once; V: TRBV7-8; D: .; DNA: TGTGCCAACAGCTTAGCAGATACGCACTATTTT; CDR3: CANSLADTHYF
J: TRBJ2-1; size: .; V: TRBV28; D: TRBD1; DNA: TGTGCCAGTAGCTTGGGACAGGGGGCGACCGATGAGCAGTCCTTC; CDR3: CASSLGQGATDEQSF
J: TRBJ2-7; size: many; V: TRBV28; D: .; DNA: TGTGCCAGCTCCCACCAAAGCAGGGGACTCTACGAGCAGTACTTC; CDR3: CASSHQSRGLYEQYF
J: TRBJ2-2; size: .; V: TRBV6-2/TRBV6-3; D: .; DNA: TGTGCCGGCTGCCGGGAGATCGGGGAGCTGTTTTTT; CDR3: CAGCREIGELFF
J: TRBJ2-2; size: .; V: TRBV29-1; D: .; DNA: TGCAGTGTTGGGATGGAGGGCGCAGGGTCTGGGGAGTTGTTTTTT; CDR3: CSVGMEGAGSGELFF
J: TRBJ2-7; size: .; V: TRBV6-5; D: .; DNA: TGTGCCTGCAAGGGGGGTACTATCGGGGATACCTACGAGCAGTACTTC; CDR3: CACKGGTIGDTYEQYF
J: TRBJ1-5; size: .; V: TRBV6-1; D: .; DNA: TGTGCCAGCACTGAAAGGGTTGGCAATCAACCCGAGCATTTT; CDR3: CASTERVGNQPEHF
J: TRBJ2-7; size: .; V: TRBV11-3; D: .; DNA: TGTGTCAGCATTCCTGGAGAAGGGGACTACGAGCAGTACTTC; CDR3: CVSIPGEGDYEQYF
J: TRBJ1-2; size: .; V: TRBV4-3; D: .; DNA: TGCGCCAGCAGCTTCGAGAGGGCAGGCTATGGCTACACCTTC; CDR3: CASSFERAGYGYTF
J: TRBJ1-2; size: .; V: TRBV6-1; D: .; DNA: TGTTCCAACAGTGAAGCGCCGGGGGCGCGTGGCTACACCTTC; CDR3: CSNSEAPGARGYTF
J: TRBJ1-6; size: .; V: TRBV30; D: .; DNA: TGTGCCTGGACGGCCCTTAATAATTCACCCCTCCACTTT; CDR3: CAWTALNNSPLHF
J: TRBJ2-2; size: .; V: TRBV6-1; D: TRBD2; DNA: TGTGCCAGCAAGGAGGGACTAGCGGGAGGGCTCAGCACCGGGGAGCTGTTTTTT; CDR3: CASKEGLAGGLSTGELFF
J: TRBJ2-7; size: .; V: TRBV11-2; D: .; DNA: TGTGCCAGCAACTTAGGACTGGGACGGTCCTACGAACAGTACTTC; CDR3: CASNLGLGRSYEQYF
J: TRBJ2-7; size: .; V: TRBV7-9; D: .; DNA: TGTGCCACCAGATTAAATCAGGCTTACGAGCAGTACTTC; CDR3: CATRLNQAYEQYF
J: TRBJ2-2; size: .; V: TRBV12-3/TRBV12-4; D: .; DNA: TGTGCCGGCAGTCAGGGTAGGACAGGGGAGCTGTTTTTT; CDR3: CAGSQGRTGELFF
J: TRBJ1-5; size: once; V: TRBV30; D: .; DNA: TGTGCCTGTGCGCCCAGAGCCAATCAGCCCCAGCATTTT; CDR3: CACAPRANQPQHF
J: TRBJ1-2; size: .; V: TRBV12-3/TRBV12-4; D: .; DNA: TGTGTCAGCAGTACCGCCGGAGGGAGGCGTGGTTACACCTTC; CDR3: CVSSTAGGRRGYTF
J: TRBJ2-7; size: .; V: TRBV6-5; D: TRBD1; DNA: TGTGTCAGCAGTACCGGGACAGGGCCCTCCGGGCAGTACTTC; CDR3: CVSSTGTGPSGQYF
J: TRBJ2-7; size: .; V: TRBV29-1; D: .; DNA: TGCAACGCCATGACATCTGAGACCGGCACTCCCTACAAGCAGTACTTC; CDR3: CNAMTSETGTPYKQYF
J: TRBJ2-7; size: .; V: TRBV7-8; D: .; DNA: TGTGCCAGTAGCTTATCCTGCGAGAAGTACTTC; CDR3: CASSLSCEKYF
J: TRBJ2-2; size: once; V: TRBV6-6; D: TRBD1; DNA: TGTGCCAGCAATTACTCGGGACAGGGGGCGTGGACCGTGGAGCTGTTTTTT; CDR3: CASNYSGQGAWTVELFF
J: TRBJ2-3; size: .; V: TRBV29-1; D: TRBD1; DNA: TGCAGCGTTTCCGGGACAGGAGTGTCAGATACGGAGTATTTT; CDR3: CSVSGTGVSDTEYF
J: TRBJ2-2; size: .; V: TRBV20-1; D: TRBD2; DNA: TGCAGTGCGGAGACTAGCGGGAAAGTCGGCGGGGAGCTGTTTTTT; CDR3: CSAETSGKVGGELFF
J: TRBJ2-2; size: .; V: TRBV29-1; D: TRBD2; DNA: TGCAGCGTTGGGACTAGAGCGGCGAACGCCGAGGAGCTGTTTTTT; CDR3: CSVGTRAANAEELFF
J: TRBJ2-5; size: once; V: TRBV11-2; D: TRBD2; DNA: TGTGCCAGCAGCTTAAGACTAGCGGGTCACTCGTGCGATACCCAGTACTTC; CDR3: CASSLRLAGHSCDTQYF
J: TRBJ2-3; size: few; V: TRBV20-1; D: .; DNA: TGCAGTGCTAGAGATCTCGGGCTAGCGAGCACAGATACGCAGTATTTT; CDR3: CSARDLGLASTDTQYF
J: TRBJ2-1; size: large; V: TRBV29-1; D: .; DNA: TGCAGCGTTGATCTTTCTAGGGCCAATACCAATGAGCAGTTCTTC; CDR3: CSVDLSRANTNEQFF
J: TRBJ2-5; size: .; V: TRBV29-1; D: .; DNA: TGCACTGTTCGGACTGGCGCGAGTTGGGCAGAGACCCAGTACTTC; CDR3: CTVRTGASWAETQYF
J: TRBJ1-2; size: .; V: TRBV7-9; D: .; DNA: TGTGCCAGCAACTCGGGGGGCGCGAGTGACTACACCTTC; CDR3: CASNSGGASDYTF
J: TRBJ2-5; size: many; V: TRBV2; D: TRBD1; DNA: TGTGCCAGCAGCGACAGGGGGTCCCAAGAGACCCAGTACTTC; CDR3: CASSDRGSQETQYF
J: TRBJ2-1; size: .; V: TRBV11-3; D: .; DNA: TGTGCCACCAGATTAGGCGCCTCGAACAATGAGCAGTTCTTC; CDR3: CATRLGASNNEQFF
J: TRBJ1-2; size: .; V: TRBV11-2; D: .; DNA: TGTGCAAGCAGCTTAGATGGGGAAACAGGGAACTATGGCTACGCCTTC; CDR3: CASSLDGETGNYGYAF
J: TRBJ1-4; size: .; V: TRBV29-1; D: .; DNA: TGCAGCGTTGAGGTCTGGATCCTGAGGGGTGAAAAACTGTTTTTT; CDR3: CSVEVWILRGEKLFF
J: TRBJ2-1; size: .; V: TRBV24-1; D: TRBD2; DNA: TGTGCCACCAGTGCAGCGGGAGGGCTCGATGAGCGGTTCTTC; CDR3: CATSAAGGLDERFF
J: TRBJ2-5; size: .; V: TRBV20-1; D: .; DNA: TGCAGTGCTAGAGATGGGGCAGCCCACTTCCTACAAGAGACCCAGTACTTC; CDR3: CSARDGAAHFLQETQYF
J: TRBJ1-2; size: .; V: TRBV6-1; D: .; DNA: TGTACCGGACTGACAGGCGCCTATGGCTATACCTTC; CDR3: CTGLTGAYGYTF